This entry features one T cell receptor (beta chain) sequence. Its antigen is still unknown. No much larger clone is present one base from it, and per-base qualities are unavailable. RNA was extracted using the RNeasy kit, and roughly 0.5 to 1 ug of the RNA was reverse transcribed with random hexamers. The immunoSEQ multiplex PCR assay, covering 54 Vbeta and 13 Jbeta segments, was used to amplify TCR beta CDR3 regions. PCR amplification bias was corrected by using a synthetic template baseline for primer optimization and computational correction. The authors' pipeline ran thus. Only productive sequences were kept, with reads annotated to V, D and J genes according to IMGT and analyzed in immunoSEQ Analyzer. To calculate clonality, Shannon entropy was normalized by log2 of the number of productive unique sequences and then subtracted from one. For each patient and control, public and private clones were evaluated among the 100 most prevalent clones. Clones were defined as Susac-specific when absent from the healthy and MS cohorts, from fewer than 1,300 published viral clones and from other ImmuneACCESS disease sequences. TCRdb passed the public sequencing reads through fastp at Q25 and MiXCR, retaining productive beta sequences. A single entry per CDR3 protein holds the most common genes and DNA from its merged rows. The V and J calls shown here were made by TCRdb, not taken from the authors' results. The sample includes approximately 140,000 distinct CDR3 sequences, with 90% to 95% observed a single time. Clones ranked in the top ten supply approximately 0.25% of the sample.

The CDR3 sequence holds 16 residues, the cysteine and phenylalanine included. Only the CDR3 DNA stays, 48 bases, in frame from base 1. Taken from the germline V gene (reference sequence), the CDR1 and CDR2 loops are DFQATT and SNEGSKA. V is clipped by 4 bases and J by 2 bases, and the sequence between their germline boundaries is 19 bases long. High-throughput TCR beta sequencing profiled peripheral blood CD8+ and CD4+ T cells from healthy donors, Susac syndrome patients and multiple sclerosis patients. Healthy donors were age- and sex-matched controls. CD8+ TEMRA cells were enriched by FACS, while bulk CD8+ and CD4+ T cells were purified by magnetic negative isolation. Blood was collected in EDTA tubes and processed within 24 hours, with PBMCs isolated through density gradient centrifugation. PBMCs intended for TCR sequencing were cryopreserved in liquid nitrogen and were subsequently thawed in a 37 degrees C water bath. A purity of at least 90% was achieved for sorted or isolated CD4+, CD8+ and CD8+ TEMRA cells.

These data come from a study of CD8 T cells in Susac syndrome (dated by TCRdb to 2018 to 2020). For the study in its entirety: The study used repertoire sequencing to test whether antigen drove CD8+ T cell activation and differentiation in Susac syndrome. CD8+ T cell repertoire clonality was compared between some 12 healthy donors, roughly 14 Susac syndrome patients and approximately 15 multiple sclerosis patients. Overall study outcomes, separate from this receptor: The TCR sequencing and HLA analysis was acknowledged to have included a relatively small number of individuals.

The chain employs TRBV20-1 and TRBJ2-3, and TRBD2 may be the D gene, going by 5 matching bases. The sequence derives from a human donor in good health. The sequenced sample was CD8+ T cells from PBMCs. The DNA reads as follows: TGCAGTGCTATAACGGGGTTCGCCTCCTCCACAGATACGCAGTATTTT. It codes for CSAITGFASSTDTQYF.